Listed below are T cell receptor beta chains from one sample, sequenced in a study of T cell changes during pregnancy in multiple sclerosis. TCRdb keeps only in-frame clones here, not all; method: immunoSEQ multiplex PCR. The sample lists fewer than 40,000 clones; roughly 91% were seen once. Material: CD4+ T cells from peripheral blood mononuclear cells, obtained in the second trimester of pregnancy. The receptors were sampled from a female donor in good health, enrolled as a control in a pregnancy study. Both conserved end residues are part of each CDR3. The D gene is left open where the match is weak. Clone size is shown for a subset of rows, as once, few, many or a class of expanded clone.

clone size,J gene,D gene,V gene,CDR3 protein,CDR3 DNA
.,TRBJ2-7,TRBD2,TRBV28,CASSPRGRAYEQYF,TGTGCCAGCAGCCCAAGAGGGAGGGCCTACGAGCAGTACTTC
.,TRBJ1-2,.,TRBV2,CASSEGSFHGYTF,TGTGCCAGCAGTGAAGGGAGCTTTCATGGCTACACCTTC
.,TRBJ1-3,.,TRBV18,CASSANRESSGNTIYF,TGTGCCAGCTCAGCAAACAGGGAAAGCTCTGGAAACACCATATATTTT
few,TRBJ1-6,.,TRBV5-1,CASSLEGGIGSPLHF,TGCGCCAGCAGCTTGGAAGGGGGTATTGGTTCACCCCTCCACTTT
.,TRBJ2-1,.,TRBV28,CASSRRGYEQFF,TGTGCCAGCAGTCGCAGGGGCTATGAGCAGTTCTTC
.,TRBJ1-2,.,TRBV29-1,CSVVGGSNYGYTF,TGCAGCGTTGTAGGCGGATCTAACTATGGCTACACCTTC
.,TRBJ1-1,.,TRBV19,CASRRTRMALNTEAFF,TGTGCCAGTAGACGAACCCGAATGGCACTAAACACTGAAGCTTTCTTT
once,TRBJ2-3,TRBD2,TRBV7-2,CASSLLGGSVDTQYF,TGTGCCAGCAGCTTATTGGGCGGGAGCGTAGATACGCAGTATTTT
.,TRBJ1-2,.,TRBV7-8,CASSFRQSHGYTF,TGTGCCAGCAGCTTTCGACAGAGCCATGGCTACACCTTC
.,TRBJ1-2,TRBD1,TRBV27,CASSNKQGALGYGYTF,TGTGCCAGCAGTAATAAACAGGGGGCGTTGGGCTATGGCTACACCTTC
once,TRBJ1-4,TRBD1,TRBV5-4,CASSLQGAVEKLFF,TGTGCCAGCAGCTTACAGGGGGCCGTTGAAAAACTGTTTTTT
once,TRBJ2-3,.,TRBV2,CASSEARTGGPDTQYF,TGTGCCAGCAGTGAAGCCCGGACCGGAGGACCAGATACGCAGTATTTT
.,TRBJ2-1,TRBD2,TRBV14,CASSELADYNEQFF,TGTGCCAGCAGTGAGCTAGCGGATTACAATGAGCAGTTCTTC
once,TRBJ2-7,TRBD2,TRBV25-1,CASSDTGGGSYEQYF,TGTGCCAGCAGTGATACGGGCGGGGGATCCTACGAGCAGTACTTC
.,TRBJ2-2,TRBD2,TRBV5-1,CASLRDYNTGELFF,TGCGCCAGCCTCCGGGACTACAACACCGGGGAGCTGTTTTTT
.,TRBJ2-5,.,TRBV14,CASSRGLQETQYF,TGTGCCAGCAGCCGTGGCCTCCAAGAGACCCAGTACTTC
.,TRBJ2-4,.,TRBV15,CATSRDKVEGVDKNIQYF,TGTGCCACCAGCAGAGATAAGGTCGAAGGGGTTGACAAAAACATTCAGTACTTC
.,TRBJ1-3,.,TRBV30,CAWSRGGGNTIYF,TGTGCCTGGAGCCGGGGGGGAGGAAACACCATATATTTT
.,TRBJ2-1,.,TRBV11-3,CASSSRGGSYNEQFF,TGTGCCAGCAGTAGTCGTGGGGGGTCCTACAATGAGCAGTTCTTC
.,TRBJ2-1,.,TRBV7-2,CASSLAGYQGEQFF,TGTGCCAGCAGCTTAGCCGGGTACCAAGGTGAGCAGTTCTTC
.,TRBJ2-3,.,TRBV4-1,CASSFRSRTDTQYF,TGCGCCAGCAGCTTCCGGTCGCGCACAGATACGCAGTATTTT
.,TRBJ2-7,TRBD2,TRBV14,CASSPGLASYEQYF,TGTGCCAGCAGCCCGGGACTAGCGTCTTACGAGCAGTACTTC
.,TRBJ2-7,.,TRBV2,CASTPVPAGRQYF,TGTGCCAGCACCCCGGTGCCTGCGGGGCGGCAGTACTTC
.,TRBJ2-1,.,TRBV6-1,CASSEALGLRGNEQFF,TGTGCCAGCAGTGAAGCACTAGGTCTACGGGGCAATGAGCAGTTCTTC
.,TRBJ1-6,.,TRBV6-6,CASRSDGGDSPLHF,TGTGCCAGCAGGTCCGACGGGGGGGATTCACCCCTCCACTTT
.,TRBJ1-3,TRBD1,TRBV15,CATSSRQGARGNTIYF,TGTGCCACCAGCAGTAGACAGGGGGCGAGGGGAAACACCATATATTTT
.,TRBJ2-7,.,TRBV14,CASSQVRGYEQYF,TGTGCCAGCAGCCAAGTTAGAGGTTACGAGCAGTACTTC
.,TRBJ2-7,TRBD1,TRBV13,CASSLGDSAYEQYF,TGTGCCAGCAGCCTAGGGGACAGCGCCTACGAGCAGTACTTC
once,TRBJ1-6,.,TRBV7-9,CASSPYRDSPLHF,TGTGCCAGCAGCCCCTACAGGGATTCACCCCTCCACTTT
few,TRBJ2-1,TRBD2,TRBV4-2,CASSQSPSGGGYNEQFF,TGTGCCAGCAGCCAGTCCCCTAGCGGGGGGGGGTACAATGAGCAGTTCTTC
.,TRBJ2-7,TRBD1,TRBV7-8,CASSAYRDRLPYEQYF,TGTGCCAGCAGCGCATACCGGGACAGACTACCCTACGAGCAGTACTTC
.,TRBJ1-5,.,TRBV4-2,CASSQAATGVNQPQHF,TGTGCCAGCAGCCAAGCGGCGACAGGCGTAAATCAGCCCCAGCATTTT
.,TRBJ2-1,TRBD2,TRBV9,CASSARGRDEQFF,TGTGCCAGCAGCGCCCGAGGGAGGGATGAGCAGTTCTTC
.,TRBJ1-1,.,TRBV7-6,CASSSRSDRNTEAFF,TGTGCCAGCAGCTCTAGGTCCGACAGGAACACTGAAGCTTTCTTT
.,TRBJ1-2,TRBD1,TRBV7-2,CASSRDRVGYTF,TGTGCCAGCAGCCGGGACAGGGTTGGCTACACCTTC
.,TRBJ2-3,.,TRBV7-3,CASSPFRTLGTDTQYF,TGTGCCAGCAGCCCATTTAGGACTTTAGGCACAGATACGCAGTATTTT
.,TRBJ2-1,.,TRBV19,CASSTSLATHEQFF,TGTGCCAGTAGTACATCTCTAGCAACCCATGAGCAGTTCTTC
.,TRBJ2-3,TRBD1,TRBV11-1,CASSSPPGQGRDMQYF,TGTGCCAGCAGCTCACCCCCGGGACAGGGTAGAGATATGCAGTATTTT
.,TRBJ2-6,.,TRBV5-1,CASSLGQALSGANVLTF,TGCGCCAGCAGCTTGGGACAGGCGCTCTCTGGGGCCAACGTCCTGACTTTC
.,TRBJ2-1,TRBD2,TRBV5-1,CASSPPVGAGGWSSYNEQFF,TGCGCCAGCAGCCCTCCCGTGGGAGCGGGAGGCTGGAGCTCCTACAATGAGCAGTTCTTC
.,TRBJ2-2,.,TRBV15,CATSRDKPQNTGELFF,TGTGCCACCAGCAGAGATAAGCCTCAGAACACCGGGGAGCTGTTTTTT
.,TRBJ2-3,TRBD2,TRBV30,CAWSVDRGGSNTQYF,TGTGCCTGGAGTGTGGATCGGGGGGGTTCTAATACGCAGTATTTT
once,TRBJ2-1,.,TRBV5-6,CASSLVTSDEQFF,TGTGCCAGCAGCTTGGTGACATCTGATGAGCAGTTCTTC
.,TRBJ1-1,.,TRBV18,CASSLNLNTEAFF,TGTGCCAGCTCGCTAAACCTGAACACTGAAGCTTTCTTT